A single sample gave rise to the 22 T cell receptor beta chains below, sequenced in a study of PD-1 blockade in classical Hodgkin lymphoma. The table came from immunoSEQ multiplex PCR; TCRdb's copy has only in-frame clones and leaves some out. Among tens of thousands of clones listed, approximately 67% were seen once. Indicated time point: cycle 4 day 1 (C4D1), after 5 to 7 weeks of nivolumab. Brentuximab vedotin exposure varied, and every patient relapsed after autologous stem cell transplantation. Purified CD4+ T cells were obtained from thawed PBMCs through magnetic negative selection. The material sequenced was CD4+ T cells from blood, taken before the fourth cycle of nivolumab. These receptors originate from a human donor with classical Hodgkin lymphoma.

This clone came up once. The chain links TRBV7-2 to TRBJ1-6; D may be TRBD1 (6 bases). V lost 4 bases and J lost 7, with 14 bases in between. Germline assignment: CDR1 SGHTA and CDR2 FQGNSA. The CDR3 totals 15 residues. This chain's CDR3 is CASSSMGAGNSPLHF. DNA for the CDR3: TGTGCCAGCAGCTCCATGGGGGCGGGAAATTCACCCCTCCACTTT.

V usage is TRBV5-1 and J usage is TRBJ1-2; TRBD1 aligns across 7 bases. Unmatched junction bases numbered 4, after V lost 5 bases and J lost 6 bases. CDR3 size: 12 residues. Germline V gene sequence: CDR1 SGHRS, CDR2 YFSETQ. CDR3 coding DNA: TGCGCCAGCAGTTACCAGGGGGATGGCTACACCTTC. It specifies CASSYQGDGYTF.

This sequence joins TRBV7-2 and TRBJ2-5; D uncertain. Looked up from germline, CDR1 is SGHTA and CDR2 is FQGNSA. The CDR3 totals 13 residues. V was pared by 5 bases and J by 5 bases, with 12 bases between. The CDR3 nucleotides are TGTGCCAGCAGCCGAGAGGTTAAGGAGACCCAGTACTTC. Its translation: CASSREVKETQYF.

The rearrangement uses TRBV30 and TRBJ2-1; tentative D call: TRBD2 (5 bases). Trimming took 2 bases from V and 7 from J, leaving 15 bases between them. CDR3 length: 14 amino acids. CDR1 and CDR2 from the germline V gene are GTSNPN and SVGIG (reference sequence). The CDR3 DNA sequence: TGTGCCTGGAGTCGGCTAGCCATTGGTAATGAGCAGTTCTTC. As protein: CAWSRLAIGNEQFF.

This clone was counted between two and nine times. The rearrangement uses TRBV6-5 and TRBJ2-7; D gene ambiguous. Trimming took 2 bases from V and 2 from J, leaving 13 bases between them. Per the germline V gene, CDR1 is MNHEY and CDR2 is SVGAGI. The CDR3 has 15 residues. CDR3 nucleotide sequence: TGTGCCAGCAGTTACGGCAGTTCTCACACCTACGAGCAGTACTTC. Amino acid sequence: CASSYGSSHTYEQYF.

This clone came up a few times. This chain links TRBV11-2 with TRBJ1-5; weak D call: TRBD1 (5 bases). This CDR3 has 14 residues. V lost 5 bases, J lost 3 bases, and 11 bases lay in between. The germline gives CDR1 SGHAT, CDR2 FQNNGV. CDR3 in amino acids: CASSRSGNNQPQHF. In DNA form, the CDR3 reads TGTGCCAGCAGCCGTTCAGGGAACAATCAGCCCCAGCATTTT.

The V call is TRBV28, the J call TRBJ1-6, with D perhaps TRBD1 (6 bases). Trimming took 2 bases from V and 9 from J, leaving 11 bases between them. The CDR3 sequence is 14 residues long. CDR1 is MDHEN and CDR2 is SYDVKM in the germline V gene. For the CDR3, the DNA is TGTGCCAGCAGTTTACACAGGGATGGTTCACCCCTCCACTTT. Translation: CASSLHRDGSPLHF.

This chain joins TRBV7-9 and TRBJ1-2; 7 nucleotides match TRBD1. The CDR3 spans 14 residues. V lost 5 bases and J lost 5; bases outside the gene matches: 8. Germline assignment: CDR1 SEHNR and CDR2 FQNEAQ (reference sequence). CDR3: CASSRPGQPYGYTF. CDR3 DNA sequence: TGTGCCAGCAGCCGACCGGGACAGCCGTATGGCTACACCTTC.

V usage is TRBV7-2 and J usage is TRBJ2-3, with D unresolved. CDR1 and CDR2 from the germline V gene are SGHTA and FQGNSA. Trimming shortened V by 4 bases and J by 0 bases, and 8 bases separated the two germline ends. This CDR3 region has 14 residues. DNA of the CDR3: TGTGCCAGCAGCTATCGAGCTAGCACAGATACGCAGTATTTT. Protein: CASSYRASTDTQYF.

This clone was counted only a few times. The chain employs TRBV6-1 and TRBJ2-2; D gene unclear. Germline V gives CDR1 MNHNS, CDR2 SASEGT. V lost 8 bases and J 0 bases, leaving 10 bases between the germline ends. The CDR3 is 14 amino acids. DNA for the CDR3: TGTGCCAGCCAGAGATACACGAACACCGGGGAGCTGTTTTTT. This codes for CASQRYTNTGELFF.

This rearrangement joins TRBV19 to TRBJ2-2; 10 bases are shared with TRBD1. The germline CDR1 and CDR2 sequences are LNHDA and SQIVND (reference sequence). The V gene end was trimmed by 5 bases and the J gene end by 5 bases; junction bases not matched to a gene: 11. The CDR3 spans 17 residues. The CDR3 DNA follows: TGTGCCAGTAGTCATTTAAAAGGACAGGGGGTTACCGGGGAGCTGTTTTTT. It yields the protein CASSHLKGQGVTGELFF.

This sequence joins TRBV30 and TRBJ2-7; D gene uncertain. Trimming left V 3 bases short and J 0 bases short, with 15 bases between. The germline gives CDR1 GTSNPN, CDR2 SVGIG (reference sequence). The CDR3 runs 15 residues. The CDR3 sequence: CAWSARNFFSYEQYF. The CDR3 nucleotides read TGTGCCTGGAGCGCTAGGAATTTTTTCTCCTACGAGCAGTACTTC.

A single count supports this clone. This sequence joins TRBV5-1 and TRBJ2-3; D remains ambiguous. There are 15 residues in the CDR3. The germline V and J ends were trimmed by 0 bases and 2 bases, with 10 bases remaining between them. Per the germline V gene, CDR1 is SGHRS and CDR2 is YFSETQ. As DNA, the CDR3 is TGCGCCAGCAGCTTGGAAGCCAGAGACACAGATACGCAGTATTTT. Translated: CASSLEARDTDTQYF.

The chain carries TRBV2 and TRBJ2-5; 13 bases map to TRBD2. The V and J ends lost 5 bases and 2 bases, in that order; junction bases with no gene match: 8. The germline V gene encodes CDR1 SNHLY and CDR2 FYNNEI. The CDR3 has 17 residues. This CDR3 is CASSQGLAGSIQETQYF. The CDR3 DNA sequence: TGTGCCAGCAGTCAGGGACTAGCGGGGAGTATACAAGAGACCCAGTACTTC.

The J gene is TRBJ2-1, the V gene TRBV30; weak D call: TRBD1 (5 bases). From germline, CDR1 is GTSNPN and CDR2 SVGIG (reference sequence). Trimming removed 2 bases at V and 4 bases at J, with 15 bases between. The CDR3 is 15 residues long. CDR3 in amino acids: CAWSMFAGLYNEQFF. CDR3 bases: TGTGCCTGGAGTATGTTTGCAGGGCTATACAATGAGCAGTTCTTC.

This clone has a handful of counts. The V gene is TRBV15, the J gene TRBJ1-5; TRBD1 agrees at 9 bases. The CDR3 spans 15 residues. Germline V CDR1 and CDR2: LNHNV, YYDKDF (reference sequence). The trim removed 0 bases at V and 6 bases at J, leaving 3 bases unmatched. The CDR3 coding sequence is TGTGCCACCAGCAGAGAACAGGGGGCGTTTCAGCCCCAGCATTTT. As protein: CATSREQGAFQPQHF.

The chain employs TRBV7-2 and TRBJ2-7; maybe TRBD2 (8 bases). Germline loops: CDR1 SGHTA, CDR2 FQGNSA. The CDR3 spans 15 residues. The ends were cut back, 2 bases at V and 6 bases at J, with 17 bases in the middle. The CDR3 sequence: CASSLTGGGLSEQYF. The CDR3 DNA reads TGTGCCAGCAGCTTAACGGGAGGGGGCTTATCCGAGCAGTACTTC. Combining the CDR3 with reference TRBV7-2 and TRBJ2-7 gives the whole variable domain GAGVSQSPSNKVTEKGKDVELRCDPISGHTALYWYRQSLGQGLEFLIYFQGNSAPDKSGLPSDRFSAERTGGSVSTLTIQRTQQEDSAVYLCASSLTGGGLSEQYFGPGTRLTVT.

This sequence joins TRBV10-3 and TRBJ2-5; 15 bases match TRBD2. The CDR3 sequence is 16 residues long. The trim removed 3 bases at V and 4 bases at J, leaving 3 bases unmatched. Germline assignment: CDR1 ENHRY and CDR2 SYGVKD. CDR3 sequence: CAISDGTSGGLETQYF. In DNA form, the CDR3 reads TGTGCCATCAGTGACGGGACTAGCGGGGGGCTAGAGACCCAGTACTTC.

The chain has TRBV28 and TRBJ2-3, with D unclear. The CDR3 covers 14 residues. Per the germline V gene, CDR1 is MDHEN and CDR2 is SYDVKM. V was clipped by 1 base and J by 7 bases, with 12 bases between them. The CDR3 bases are TGTGCCAGCAGTTTATATCGCAGAATGAATACGCAGTATTTT. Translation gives CASSLYRRMNTQYF.

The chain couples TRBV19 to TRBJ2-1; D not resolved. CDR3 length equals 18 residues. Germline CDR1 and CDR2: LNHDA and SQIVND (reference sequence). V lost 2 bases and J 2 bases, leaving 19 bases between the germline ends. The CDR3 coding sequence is TGTGCCAGTAGTATAAGCCACCCGCAGGTGTATACCTACAATGAGCAGTTCTTC. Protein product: CASSISHPQVYTYNEQFF.

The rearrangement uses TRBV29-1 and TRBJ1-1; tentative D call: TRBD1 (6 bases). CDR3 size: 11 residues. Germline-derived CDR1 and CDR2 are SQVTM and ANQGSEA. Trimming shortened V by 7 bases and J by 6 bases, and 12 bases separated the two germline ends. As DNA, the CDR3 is TGCAGCGCACAGGGAGTATCTGAAGCTTTCTTT. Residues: CSAQGVSEAFF.

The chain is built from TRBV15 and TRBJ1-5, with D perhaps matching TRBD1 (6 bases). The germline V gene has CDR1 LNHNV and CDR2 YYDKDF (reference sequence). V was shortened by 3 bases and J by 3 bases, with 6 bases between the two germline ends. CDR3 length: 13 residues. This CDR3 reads CATSRGANQPQHF. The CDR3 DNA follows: TGTGCCACCAGCAGGGGGGCCAATCAGCCCCAGCATTTT.